These 14 T cell receptor beta chains came from one sample sequenced in a study of T cell responses to AZD1222 COVID-19 vaccine. Assay: immunoSEQ multiplex PCR; the TCRdb copy retains only in-frame clones and omits some. The sample contains 140,000 to 150,000 clones, 70% to 90% of which appear only once. The source was peripheral blood, collected on day 0 of AZD1222 vaccination. These receptors all stem from an adult in good health.

This chain links TRBV5-4 with TRBJ2-3; D gene ambiguous. Germline CDR1 is SGHNT and CDR2 is YYREEE (reference sequence). Deletions cut 3 bases from V and 0 bases from J, with 11 bases between. The CDR3 sequence is 15 residues long. The CDR3 sequence is CASSSSVTSTDTQYF. DNA for the CDR3: TGTGCCAGCAGCTCCTCAGTAACTAGCACAGATACGCAGTATTTT.

The chain links TRBV5-1 to TRBJ1-5, with 7 positions matching TRBD1. Germline V CDR1 and CDR2: SGHRS, YFSETQ. J lost 4 bases, V lost 4 bases, and 5 bases had no gene match. The CDR3 is made up of 14 amino acids. CDR3 sequence reads: CASSEGAKNQPQHF. DNA for the CDR3: TGCGCCAGCAGCGAGGGGGCGAAGAATCAGCCCCAGCATTTT.

The chain is built from TRBV7-3 and TRBJ2-5, with a possible D match to TRBD2 (6 bases). V was trimmed by 5 bases and J by 6 bases, leaving 16 bases between them. Germline CDR1 SGHTA, CDR2 FQGTGA. CDR3 length: 14 amino acids. The CDR3 DNA sequence: TGTGCCAGCAGCCTGACTAGTTTGGAGAAGACCCAGTACTTC. Its protein product is CASSLTSLEKTQYF.

The V call is TRBV7-9, the J call TRBJ2-2; D remains unclear. V dropped 1 base and J dropped 1 base, with 7 bases sitting between them. CDR1 and CDR2 from the germline V gene are SEHNR and FQNEAQ (reference sequence). This CDR3 region has 15 residues. The CDR3 protein is CASSLGAGNTGELFF. In nucleotides, the CDR3 is TGTGCCAGCAGCTTAGGGGCCGGGAACACCGGGGAGCTGTTTTTT.

This rearrangement joins TRBV3-1 (or the pseudogene TRBV3-2) to TRBJ1-2; no firm D call. Deletions cut 5 bases from V and 0 bases from J, with 10 bases between. Germline V gene data show CDR1 as LGHDT and CDR2 as YNNKEL (reference sequence). The CDR3 has 14 amino acids. Here the CDR3 reads CASSTRTANYGYTF. The DNA for the CDR3 is TGTGCCAGCAGCACCCGAACAGCTAACTATGGCTACACCTTC.

V gene TRBV14 combines with J gene TRBJ1-1, with 11 nucleotides matching TRBD1. Per the germline V gene, CDR1 is SGHDN and CDR2 is FVKESK. This CDR3 comprises 16 residues. J gave up 2 bases and V 1 base, and 3 bases lay outside the gene matches. As DNA, the CDR3 is TGTGCCAGCAGCCAAGCTGGGACAGGGGGAAACACTGAAGCTTTCTTT. It translates to CASSQAGTGGNTEAFF.

This clone was seen only once. The rearrangement links TRBV2 to TRBJ1-4, with 9 bases lining up with TRBD1. This CDR3 is 15 amino acids long. Germline CDR1 and CDR2: SNHLY and FYNNEI. J lost 4 bases, V lost 4 bases, and 4 bases had no gene match. The CDR3: CASSVSGQGNEKLFF. In DNA, the CDR3 is TGTGCCAGCAGTGTATCGGGACAGGGTAATGAAAAACTGTTTTTT. Supplemented by reference TRBV2 and TRBJ1-4, the full variable domain reads EPEVTQTPSHQVTQMGQEVILRCVPISNHLYFYWYRQILGQKVEFLVSFYNNEISEKSEIFDDQFSVERPDGSNFTLKIRSTKLEDSAMYFCASSVSGQGNEKLFFGSGTQLSVL.

The genes are TRBV5-1 and TRBJ1-1, with a possible D match to TRBD1 (6 bases). CDR3 size: 12 residues. Germline V gives CDR1 SGHRS, CDR2 YFSETQ. Trimming removed 2 bases at V and 9 bases at J, with 11 bases between. The CDR3 sequence: CASSFTQGKAFF. The DNA of the CDR3 is TGCGCCAGCAGCTTCACCCAGGGGAAAGCTTTCTTT.

The chain couples TRBV18 to TRBJ1-1; D might be TRBD1 (6 bases). This CDR3 contains 16 residues. Germline V gives CDR1 KGHSH, CDR2 LQKENI. The V end lost 1 base, the J end lost 0 bases, and 12 bases lay between the germline ends. The CDR3 is CASSPLGGTMNTEAFF. The CDR3 nucleotides are TGTGCCAGCTCACCACTCGGGGGCACCATGAACACTGAAGCTTTCTTT. The full variable domain, rest sourced from reference TRBV18 and TRBJ1-1, is NAGVMQNPRHLVRRRGQEARLRCSPMKGHSHVYWYRQLPEEGLKFMVYLQKENIIDESGMPKERFSAEFPKEGPSILRIQQVVRGDSAAYFCASSPLGGTMNTEAFFGQGTRLTVV.

This chain connects TRBV18 to TRBJ1-1; 8 nucleotides agree with TRBD1. This CDR3 has 16 amino acids. The germline CDR1 and CDR2 sequences are KGHSH and LQKENI. J was trimmed by 7 bases and V by 3 bases; bases with no gene match: 13. The CDR3 region has the DNA TGTGCCAGCTCACCTCCGAACGGACAGGGAGGATTTGAAGCTTTCTTT. Protein: CASSPPNGQGGFEAFF.

CDR3: CASSEGLAGGNYEQYF. The CDR3 bases are TGTGCCAGCAGTGAGGGACTAGCGGGGGGCAACTACGAGCAGTACTTC. This chain uses TRBV2 with TRBJ2-7; 15 nucleotides align to TRBD2. Germline V lookup: CDR1 SNHLY, CDR2 FYNNEI. The CDR3 is 16 amino acids. Trimming took 3 bases from V and 3 from J; bases not matched to a gene: 3.

The rearrangement uses TRBV7-3 and TRBJ1-2; D unresolved. Germline assignment: CDR1 SGHTA and CDR2 FQGTGA. The V end was cut by 0 bases, the J end by 2 bases, with 4 bases between. This CDR3 is built from 13 residues. The DNA for the CDR3 is TGTGCCAGCAGCTTAACAAAAAACTATGGCTACACCTTC. This gives the protein CASSLTKNYGYTF.

The chain couples TRBV6-5 to TRBJ2-1, with TRBD1 identical over 11 bases. The germline V gene has CDR1 MNHEY and CDR2 SVGAGI. The CDR3 contains 15 residues. V lost 2 bases, J lost 6 bases, and 3 bases stayed unmatched. The CDR3: CASSYGQGAGNEQFF. The CDR3 coding sequence is TGTGCCAGCAGTTACGGACAGGGGGCCGGCAATGAGCAGTTCTTC.

This clone has just one count. The chain combines TRBV7-9 with TRBJ1-1, with TRBD1 identical over 8 bases. CDR3 length: 14 amino acids. The ends lost 4 bases at V and 5 bases at J; junction bases unmatched: 6. Germline V gives CDR1 SEHNR, CDR2 FQNEAQ (reference sequence). The CDR3 coding sequence is TGTGCCAGCAGCTCCGGACAGGGTAGAACTGAAGCTTTCTTT. The encoded protein is CASSSGQGRTEAFF.